These 32 T cell receptor beta chains were all obtained from the same sample, sequenced in a study of beta chain features in type 1 diabetes (dated by TCRdb to between 2018 and 2020). Points the paper makes about the study in general: In all four CD4+ subsets, TCRB CDR3 length was moderately but significantly shorter in type 1 diabetes patients.

Their antigen targets remain unknown. Library preparation was by the immunoSEQ multiplex PCR assay. The entire amount of isolated RNA was reverse transcribed using the High Capacity cDNA Reverse Transcription Kit, so the sequenced TCRB transcripts were expressed ones. In its TCRdb copy, this immuneACCESS table keeps in-frame sequences only and misses some clones. Where compared with another copy, unresolved V genes explain less than half of these, and the others have no known cause. The sample table shows about 53,000 clones, and 40% to 60% are seen once. The ten largest clones add up to 2.6% of the sample. The material sequenced was Tregs from blood. Per the publication, the cell subset or site label means: regulatory CD4+ T cells. The receptors shown here come from a middle-aged woman with type 1 diabetes.

This clone was seen a few times. The J gene is TRBJ2-7, the V gene TRBV6-1; possible D gene TRBD2, 5 bases. Between the trimmed V and J ends, which lost 4 bases and 3 bases, there was a span of 13 bases. Germline CDR1 reads MNHNS; CDR2 reads SASEGT. This CDR3 has 14 residues. Here the CDR3 DNA reads TGTGCCAGCAGTGTGGCGGGCTGGGTCTACGAGCAGTACTTC. Translation: CASSVAGWVYEQYF.

V is TRBV2 and J is TRBJ2-3, with TRBD1 matching over 10 bases. Germline V CDR1 and CDR2: SNHLY, FYNNEI. The ends lost 4 bases at V and 5 bases at J; junction bases unmatched: 0. This CDR3 is 13 amino acids long. The CDR3 nucleotides are TGTGCCAGCAGTGGGACAGGGGGAGATACGCAGTATTTT. Its protein is CASSGTGGDTQYF. Looking up the rest from reference TRBV2 and TRBJ2-3 gives the full variable domain: EPEVTQTPSHQVTQMGQEVILRCVPISNHLYFYWYRQILGQKVEFLVSFYNNEISEKSEIFDDQFSVERPDGSNFTLKIRSTKLEDSAMYFCASSGTGGDTQYFGPGTRLTVL.

This clone was seen a few times. The CDR3 nucleotides are TGTGCCAGCAGCCAGACAGATACGCAGTATTTT. This sequence encodes CASSQTDTQYF. V is TRBV7-2 and J is TRBJ2-3, with D uncertain. CDR1 and CDR2 from the germline V gene are SGHTA and FQGNSA. The CDR3 extends over 11 amino acids. Between the trimmed V and J ends, which lost 5 bases and 3 bases, there was a span of 3 bases.

The rearrangement links TRBV5-1 to TRBJ2-3; 10 nucleotides agree with TRBD2. Germline V gene lookup returns CDR1 SGHRS and CDR2 YFSETQ. Trimming removed 2 bases from V and 1 base from J; junction bases left unmatched: 1. The length of the CDR3 is 15 residues. The CDR3 region has the DNA TGCGCCAGCAGCTTTAGCGGGGGGCGCACAGATACGCAGTATTTT. Translation: CASSFSGGRTDTQYF. The complete variable domain, with remaining parts taken from reference TRBV5-1 and TRBJ2-3, reads KAGVTQTPRYLIKTRGQQVTLSCSPISGHRSVSWYQQTPGQGLQFLFEYFSETQRNKGNFPGRFSGRQFSNSRSEMNVSTLELGDSALYLCASSFSGGRTDTQYFGPGTRLTVL.

This clone was seen just once. The chain joins TRBV29-1 to TRBJ2-7, with TRBD2 identical over 9 bases. Germline CDR1 and CDR2: SQVTM and ANQGSEA. The J segment lost 4 bases and the V segment lost 5 bases, leaving 9 bases of the junction unmatched. The CDR3 loop spans 14 amino acids. The CDR3 here is CSVSLPSGIYEQYF. As DNA, the CDR3 is TGCAGCGTTAGCCTCCCTAGCGGGATTTACGAGCAGTACTTC.

This clone has a handful of counts. The J gene is TRBJ2-5, the V gene TRBV6-1; possible D gene TRBD2, 7 bases. The J call may be mistaken, given a closer DNA end match to TRBJ2-7. CDR3 length: 16 amino acids. Looked up from germline, CDR1 is MNHNS and CDR2 is SASEGT. The CDR3 is CASSDFRGGQFDEQYF. The DNA of the CDR3 is TGTGCCAGCAGTGACTTTAGGGGGGGACAATTCGACGAGCAGTACTTC.

V usage is TRBV7-2 and J usage is TRBJ1-3; D is possibly TRBD1 (6 bases). This CDR3 is 14 amino acids long. Germline-derived CDR1 and CDR2 are SGHTA and FQGNSA. V shed 1 base and J shed 4 bases, with 8 bases lying between them. CDR3 DNA sequence: TGTGCCAGCAGCTTAGGACAGGCAGGAAACACCATATATTTT. Residues: CASSLGQAGNTIYF.

The rearrangement links TRBV15 to TRBJ1-1; possible D gene TRBD1, 6 bases. The germline V and J ends were trimmed by 1 base and 8 bases, with 11 bases remaining between them. In germline, CDR1 is LNHNV, CDR2 YYDKDF (reference sequence). This CDR3 spans 13 amino acids. CDR3 sequence reads: CATSRGDDREAFF. The CDR3 nucleotides are TGTGCCACCAGCAGAGGGGATGACAGGGAAGCTTTCTTT.

The chain is built from TRBV27 and TRBJ2-6, with D tentatively TRBD2 (5 bases). CDR3 length: 17 residues. Germline CDR1 MNHEY, CDR2 SMNVEV (reference sequence). Trimming removed 6 bases from V and 4 bases from J, with 19 bases in between. The CDR3 DNA reads as TGTGCCAGCAGGATAAGGCCCGGGGATAGGGGGGCCAACGTCCTGACTTTC. Its protein product is CASRIRPGDRGANVLTF.

This clone was recorded a few times. The J gene is TRBJ2-2, the V gene TRBV29-1, with 7 bases identical to TRBD1. Germline V gene data show CDR1 as SQVTM and CDR2 as ANQGSEA. The CDR3 loop spans 12 amino acids. CDR3 region: CGLTGLTGELFF. As DNA, the CDR3 is TGCGGACTGACAGGGTTGACCGGGGAGCTGTTTTTT.

The CDR3 is CASSEPGQPLGDTEAFF. CDR3 bases: TGTGCCAGCAGTGAACCGGGACAGCCTTTAGGCGACACTGAAGCTTTCTTT. The chain is built from TRBV6-1 and TRBJ1-1; 7 bases are shared with TRBD1. The germline CDR1 and CDR2 sequences are MNHNS and SASEGT. This CDR3 is 17 amino acids long. J lost 3 bases, V lost 2 bases, and 12 bases had no gene match.

This clone was detected a few times. This chain connects TRBV28 to TRBJ2-1, with 12 bases matching TRBD2. V was clipped by 4 bases and J by 5 bases; unmatched bases: 3. CDR3 length: 15 amino acids. Germline CDR1 is MDHEN and CDR2 is SYDVKM. CDR3: CASSSGLAGHNEQFF. Here the CDR3 DNA reads TGTGCCAGCAGTTCTGGACTAGCGGGGCACAATGAGCAGTTCTTC.

This clone occurred a few times. The rearrangement joins TRBV25-1 to TRBJ2-5, with D tentatively TRBD2 (5 bases). Germline V CDR1 and CDR2: MGHDK, SYGVNS. Trimming took 0 bases from V and 4 from J, leaving 12 bases between them. The CDR3 consists of 15 residues. This chain's CDR3 is CASSEYGVPPETQYF. CDR3 DNA: TGTGCCAGCAGTGAATACGGGGTCCCCCCAGAGACCCAGTACTTC.

V is TRBV5-1 and J is TRBJ2-2, with D possibly matching TRBD1 (6 bases). Germline V gene lookup returns CDR1 SGHRS and CDR2 YFSETQ. The CDR3 contains 16 residues. Trimming pared 4 bases from V and 1 base from J, leaving 14 bases between. The CDR3 loop reads CASSLGTLLNTGELFF. The CDR3 DNA sequence: TGCGCCAGCAGCCTCGGGACACTCCTGAACACCGGGGAGCTGTTTTTT. Full variable domain (rest looked up from reference TRBV5-1 and TRBJ2-2): KAGVTQTPRYLIKTRGQQVTLSCSPISGHRSVSWYQQTPGQGLQFLFEYFSETQRNKGNFPGRFSGRQFSNSRSEMNVSTLELGDSALYLCASSLGTLLNTGELFFGEGSRLTVL.

This chain connects TRBV28 to TRBJ1-1; possible D gene TRBD1, 5 bases. Germline CDR1 is MDHEN and CDR2 is SYDVKM. Trimming took off 6 bases at V and 4 bases at J, with 15 bases between the two ends. The CDR3 covers 14 residues. The CDR3 reads CASSLTGGITEAFF. Written as DNA, the CDR3 is TGTGCCAGCAGCCTGACCGGGGGGATCACTGAAGCTTTCTTT. The whole variable domain, remainder taken from reference TRBV28 and TRBJ1-1, is DVKVTQSSRYLVKRTGEKVFLECVQDMDHENMFWYRQDPGLGLRLIYFSYDVKMKEKGDIPEGYSVSREKKERFSLILESASTNQTSMYLCASSLTGGITEAFFGQGTRLTVV.

This clone was counted between two and nine times. This chain links TRBV6-5 with TRBJ2-2, with 11 bases lining up with TRBD1. The CDR3 has 14 residues. CDR1 and CDR2 from the germline V gene are MNHEY and SVGAGI. The V and J ends lost 6 bases and 5 bases, in that order; junction bases with no gene match: 2. CDR3 region: CASSRDRGTGELFF. The CDR3 DNA reads TGTGCCAGCAGCCGGGACAGGGGGACCGGGGAGCTGTTTTTT.

The rearrangement links TRBV29-1 to TRBJ2-1; a weak D match, TRBD2 (6 bases). V was cut by 4 bases and J by 12 bases, with 13 bases left in between. Germline lookup yields CDR1 SQVTM and CDR2 ANQGSEA. This CDR3 is 11 amino acids long. This chain's CDR3 is CSVGPAGGQFF. Here the CDR3 DNA reads TGCAGCGTTGGACCGGCCGGGGGGCAGTTCTTC.

This clone has just a few counts. The chain couples TRBV28 to TRBJ2-7; D may be TRBD2 (6 bases). V lost 8 bases and J lost 0, with 14 bases in between. Per the germline V gene, CDR1 is MDHEN and CDR2 is SYDVKM. CDR3 size: 14 residues. The CDR3 DNA is TGTGCCAGCGCGTTAGCGGTTAGCTCCTACGAGCAGTACTTC. It codes for CASALAVSSYEQYF.

The chain employs TRBV27 and TRBJ2-7; 9 bases match TRBD2. The germline V gene has CDR1 MNHEY and CDR2 SMNVEV (reference sequence). The CDR3 length is 15 residues. The trim removed 6 bases at V and 2 bases at J, leaving 8 bases unmatched. The CDR3 bases are TGTGCCAGCAGCTCCCCGGGACTAGCAACCTACGAGCAGTACTTC. Amino acid sequence: CASSSPGLATYEQYF.

This clone is medium-sized within its sample. CDR3 bases: TGTGCCAGCAGTGCCGGGACAGGGGGTAATGAAAAACTGTTTTTT. It codes for CASSAGTGGNEKLFF. This chain uses TRBV2 with TRBJ1-4, with TRBD1 matching 11 bases. V lost 4 bases, J lost 4 bases, and 2 bases stayed unmatched. Germline V CDR1 and CDR2: SNHLY, FYNNEI. The CDR3 length is 15 residues.

This clone turned up a few times. The V gene is TRBV7-3, the J gene TRBJ1-2; 7 nucleotides line up with TRBD1. CDR1 and CDR2 from the germline V gene are SGHTA and FQGTGA. Germline trimming cut 5 bases from V and 8 bases from J; bases unmatched to any gene: 8. The CDR3 has 13 amino acids. CDR3 in amino acids: CASSGETGTGYTF. The CDR3 nucleotides are TGTGCCAGCAGCGGGGAGACAGGGACCGGCTACACCTTC. Drawing the rest from reference TRBV7-3 and TRBJ1-2, the complete variable domain is GAGVSQTPSNKVTEKGKYVELRCDPISGHTALYWYRQSLGQGPEFLIYFQGTGAADDSGLPNDRFFAVRPEGSVSTLKIQRTERGDSAVYLCASSGETGTGYTFGSGTRLTVV.

A few counts support this clone. This chain joins TRBV5-1 and TRBJ2-7, with 7 nucleotides matching TRBD1. This CDR3 comprises 13 residues. Germline assignment: CDR1 SGHRS and CDR2 YFSETQ. Trimming at V came to 3 bases and at J to 6 bases, leaving 6 bases not matched to a gene. The CDR3 DNA reads TGCGCCAGCAGCTCAGGACAGGCGGGCGAGCAGTACTTC. Its protein is CASSSGQAGEQYF.

This clone was seen a handful of times. The chain is built from TRBV18 and TRBJ2-7; D perhaps matches TRBD2 (6 bases). This CDR3 has 14 residues. Germline V gene data show CDR1 as KGHSH and CDR2 as LQKENI. The V end was cut by 3 bases, the J end by 3 bases, with 12 bases between. CDR3 region: CASSPDYTFYEQYF. DNA of the CDR3: TGTGCCAGCTCACCGGACTACACTTTCTACGAGCAGTACTTC.

The chain is built from TRBV7-9 and TRBJ2-6; 7 bases fit TRBD1. In germline, CDR1 is SEHNR, CDR2 FQNEAQ (reference sequence). Trimming at V came to 5 bases and at J to 3 bases, leaving 4 bases not matched to a gene. The length of the CDR3 is 15 residues. CDR3 coding DNA: TGTGCCAGCAGCACACAGGGGAATGGGGCCAACGTCCTGACTTTC. Encoded protein: CASSTQGNGANVLTF. Complete variable domain (other parts from reference TRBV7-9 and TRBJ2-6): DTGVSQNPRHKITKRGQNVTFRCDPISEHNRLYWYRQTLGQGPEFLTYFQNEAQLEKSRLLSDRFSAERPKGSFSTLEIQRTEQGDSAMYLCASSTQGNGANVLTFGAGSRLTVL.

V usage is TRBV2 and J usage is TRBJ1-1, with D possibly TRBD1 on 6 matching bases. In germline, CDR1 is SNHLY, CDR2 FYNNEI. The CDR3 is 14 amino acids. V shed 7 bases and J shed 3 bases, with 15 bases lying between them. As DNA, the CDR3 is TGTGCCAGCACATTACAGGGATGGGACACTGAAGCTTTCTTT. It yields the protein CASTLQGWDTEAFF.

This clone was detected only a few times. This CDR3 reads CAIRTGGTNGYTF. The CDR3 DNA follows: TGTGCCATTCGGACAGGGGGTACGAATGGCTACACCTTC. This sequence joins TRBV19 and TRBJ1-2, with 10 nucleotides matching TRBD1. J was trimmed by 6 bases and V by 10 bases; bases with no gene match: 8. This CDR3 comprises 13 residues. Germline-derived CDR1 and CDR2 are LNHDA and SQIVND (reference sequence).

The chain couples TRBV18 to TRBJ2-7, with 11 bases identical to TRBD2. The CDR3 totals 15 residues. V dropped 0 bases and J dropped 6; count of bases not matched to a gene: 4. The germline V gene has CDR1 KGHSH and CDR2 LQKENI. The CDR3 region is CASSPPTSGTREQYF. The DNA for the CDR3 is TGTGCCAGCTCACCACCGACTAGCGGGACCCGCGAGCAGTACTTC.

The chain combines TRBV7-9 with TRBJ1-5; 9 bases align to TRBD1. CDR3 length: 15 residues. V dropped 5 bases and J dropped 4; count of bases not matched to a gene: 6. CDR1 and CDR2 (germline): SEHNR, FQNEAQ (reference sequence). In nucleotides, the CDR3 is TGTGCCAGCAGCCCGGGACAGGGAGATAATCAGCCCCAGCATTTT. Translation: CASSPGQGDNQPQHF.

The chain carries TRBV18 and TRBJ2-7, with 10 bases that match TRBD2. V lost 0 bases, J lost 6 bases, and 14 bases stayed unmatched. The CDR3 has 18 residues. The germline V gene has CDR1 KGHSH and CDR2 LQKENI. In nucleotides, the CDR3 is TGTGCCAGCTCACCACCCTCGTATGAGATGAGCGGGGGGGCCGAGCAGTACTTC. This encodes CASSPPSYEMSGGAEQYF.

This clone was seen a handful of times. This chain joins TRBV7-2 and TRBJ1-2; D is uncertain. CDR1 is SGHTA, CDR2 FQGNSA, per germline. This CDR3 spans 14 amino acids. V lost 1 base, J lost 2 bases, and 8 bases lay in between. In DNA form, the CDR3 reads TGTGCCAGCAGCTTAGGAGGGAGCAACTATGGCTACACCTTC. It encodes CASSLGGSNYGYTF.

This clone was detected only a few times. This chain connects TRBV2 to TRBJ2-2, with 9 bases aligning to TRBD2. Germline V lookup: CDR1 SNHLY, CDR2 FYNNEI. The CDR3 is made up of 16 amino acids. V trimming: 8 bases; J trimming: 1 base; junction bases outside the gene matches: 8. DNA for the CDR3: TGTGCCAGCCATGGTAGCGGGAGAGTGAACACCGGGGAGCTGTTTTTT. Amino acids: CASHGSGRVNTGELFF.

The chain links TRBV5-1 to TRBJ2-2; tentative D call: TRBD1 (5 bases). Germline V CDR1 and CDR2: SGHRS, YFSETQ. V lost 1 base, J lost 3 bases, and 10 bases lay in between. CDR3 size: 15 residues. CDR3 sequence reads: CASSLQGVYTGELFF. Written as DNA, the CDR3 is TGCGCCAGCAGCTTGCAAGGGGTTTACACCGGGGAGCTGTTTTTT.